The 5 T cell receptor beta chains in this list originate from one sample, sequenced in a study of regulatory T cells in long-lasting Graves disease. Sample time point: newly diagnosed GD, antithyroid drugs for less than 3 months. Following extraction of RNA from PBMCs, that RNA was used to make the TCR library. With iRepertoire HTBI primers and Arm-PCR of CDR3 regions, TCR beta libraries were built. TCRdb fed the multiplex PCR reads into MiXCR, producing one record per CDR3 protein. The sample consists of fewer than 550,000 distinct CDR3 sequences, about 17% of them appearing once. The data were also submitted as part of a second study, on T cells in Graves' hyperthyroidism and ophthalmopathy.

Sample: peripheral blood mononuclear cells (PBMCs), taken at new diagnosis, from a patient treated with antithyroid drugs. These receptors all come from a woman aged 18-29 years with Graves disease.

This clonotype was detected only a few times. The rearrangement uses TRBV5-1 and TRBJ2-7; the D gene is possibly TRBD2 (6 bases). Deletions cut 0 bases from V and 4 bases from J, with 14 bases between. CDR3 length: 15 amino acids. Germline values: CDR1 SGHRS, CDR2 YFSETQ. In DNA, the CDR3 is TGCGCCAGCAGCTTGGTAGGGGCTGGAGGGTACGAGCAGTACTTC. Its translation is CASSLVGAGGYEQYF.

This clonotype has ten or more counts. The gene calls are TRBV6-1 and TRBJ1-5; maybe TRBD1 (6 bases). Germline V gives CDR1 MNHNS, CDR2 SASEGT. Trimming removed 8 bases from V and 6 bases from J, with 17 bases in between. The CDR3 sequence is 14 residues long. CDR3 nucleotides: TGTGCCAGCCGACCCCCAGGGGAAGGTCAGCCCCAGCATTTT. Translating it yields CASRPPGEGQPQHF.

V gene TRBV29-1 combines with J gene TRBJ2-3; D is possibly TRBD1 (5 bases). Germline V gene data show CDR1 as SQVTM and CDR2 as ANQGSEA. There are 14 residues in the CDR3. Trimming left V 7 bases short and J 4 bases short, with 18 bases between. CDR3 DNA: TGCAGCGCATCGGCCAGGGTAGCCTCAGATACGCAGTATTTT. Translating gives CSASARVASDTQYF.

This clonotype was counted many times. The rearrangement links TRBV28 to TRBJ2-7, with 9 bases identical to TRBD2. The J call may be incorrect, as the DNA end agrees better with TRBJ2-5. Germline CDR1 MDHEN, CDR2 SYDVKM. This CDR3 is built from 15 residues. The CDR3 reads CASSFFSGGQETQYF. CDR3 DNA sequence: TGTGCCAGCAGTTTTTTTAGCGGGGGACAAGAGACCCAGTACTTC.

The rearrangement links TRBV9 to TRBJ1-3; D is perhaps TRBD1 (6 bases). The CDR3 is made up of 15 amino acids. The germline gives CDR1 SGDLS, CDR2 YYNGEE. V was cut by 3 bases and J by 4 bases, with 14 bases left in between. The CDR3 loop is CASSEGTGFGNTIYF. The CDR3 nucleotides are TGTGCCAGCAGCGAGGGAACAGGGTTCGGAAACACCATATATTTT.